This T cell receptor beta chain was retrieved from a study of PD-L1 blockade in urothelial cancer. Some clones are missing from TCRdb's copy, which holds only in-frame ones; the method was immunoSEQ multiplex PCR. The sample holds approximately 110,000 clones, around 82% seen once. Germline V gives CDR1 MRHNA, CDR2 SNTAGT. The ends lost 9 bases at V and 1 base at J; junction bases unmatched: 14. This CDR3 is 16 amino acids long. The sequence derives from a middle-aged man with urothelial cancer. The chain recombines TRBV6-4 with TRBJ2-7, with 8 bases aligning to TRBD1. Sequencing was performed on PBMCs, taken around atezolizumab (anti-PD-L1) treatment. The chain's CDR3 is CASTDDRGPLSYEQYF. The CDR3 coding sequence is TGTGCCAGTACAGATGACAGGGGTCCACTTTCCTACGAGCAGTACTTC.